These T cell receptor beta chains were read from a single sample in a study of T cell responses to AZD1222 COVID-19 vaccine. Clones were read by immunoSEQ multiplex PCR, and TCRdb kept only the in-frame ones, dropping some. Of 150,000 or so clones listed, 92% are singletons. The sample in question was peripheral blood, obtained 28 days after the second AZD1222 dose. These receptors all come from an adult who received the AZD1222 COVID-19 vaccine. The CDR3 runs from the conserved cysteine through the conserved F or W. The order of the fields is clone size, J gene, D gene, V gene, CDR3 DNA, CDR3 protein. The D gene is left open where the match is weak. Clone size is given for some rows only: seen once, a few or many times, or a class if the clone is expanded.

abundance: NA; j_gene: TRBJ1-1; d_gene: TRBD1; v_gene: TRBV29-1; CDR3nt: TGCAGCGTGGATGGGGACAGGGACACTGAAGCTTTCTTT; CDR3aa: CSVDGDRDTEAFF
abundance: NA; j_gene: TRBJ2-2; d_gene: TRBD1; v_gene: TRBV5-1; CDR3nt: TGCGCCAGCAGCGGGGGTGGACAGGGTATCACCGGGGAGCTGTTTTTT; CDR3aa: CASSGGGQGITGELFF
abundance: once; j_gene: TRBJ2-5; d_gene: TRBD1; v_gene: TRBV5-1; CDR3nt: TGCGCCAGCAGACCCGGGACAGCTAATCAAGAGACCCAGTACTTC; CDR3aa: CASRPGTANQETQYF
abundance: NA; j_gene: TRBJ1-5; d_gene: NA; v_gene: TRBV12-3/TRBV12-4; CDR3nt: TGTGCCAGCAGTTTAGGGAGGGAGCCCCAGCATTTT; CDR3aa: CASSLGREPQHF
abundance: NA; j_gene: TRBJ1-1; d_gene: TRBD1; v_gene: TRBV19; CDR3nt: TGTGCCAGTTCCCAGGGGGATATGAACACTGAAGCTTTCTTT; CDR3aa: CASSQGDMNTEAFF
abundance: NA; j_gene: TRBJ2-2; d_gene: NA; v_gene: TRBV19; CDR3nt: TGTGCCAGTACTGGTTGGGCGAACACCGGGGAGCTGTTTTTT; CDR3aa: CASTGWANTGELFF
abundance: NA; j_gene: TRBJ1-6; d_gene: NA; v_gene: TRBV2; CDR3nt: TGTGCCAGCAAGGTCTTCGGAAATTCACCCCTCCACTTT; CDR3aa: CASKVFGNSPLHF
abundance: NA; j_gene: TRBJ1-3; d_gene: NA; v_gene: TRBV9; CDR3nt: TGTGCCAGCAGCGCTCCGGCGGGGGCCAATGGAAACACCATATATTTT; CDR3aa: CASSAPAGANGNTIYF
abundance: NA; j_gene: TRBJ1-1; d_gene: NA; v_gene: TRBV21-1; CDR3nt: TGTGCCAACCGAGGGAACACTGAAGCTTTCTTT; CDR3aa: CANRGNTEAFF
abundance: NA; j_gene: TRBJ1-3; d_gene: NA; v_gene: TRBV7-8; CDR3nt: TGTGCCAGCAGCTTACAAGTCTCTGGAAACACCATATATTTT; CDR3aa: CASSLQVSGNTIYF
abundance: NA; j_gene: TRBJ1-4; d_gene: TRBD1; v_gene: TRBV7-9; CDR3nt: TGTGCCAGCAGCTTAGGGACAGGGAGTGAAAAACTGTTTTTT; CDR3aa: CASSLGTGSEKLFF
abundance: NA; j_gene: TRBJ1-2; d_gene: TRBD1; v_gene: TRBV5-1; CDR3nt: TGCGCCAGCAGCTTGGCCCCGGGACAGGGGGGCTATGGCTACACCTTC; CDR3aa: CASSLAPGQGGYGYTF
abundance: NA; j_gene: TRBJ1-5; d_gene: NA; v_gene: TRBV2; CDR3nt: TGTGCCAGCAGTAATTGGGCTAATCAGCCCCAGCATTTT; CDR3aa: CASSNWANQPQHF
abundance: NA; j_gene: TRBJ1-1; d_gene: NA; v_gene: TRBV2; CDR3nt: TGTGCCAGGGTCATAGGGGGTTTGAACACTGAAGCTTTCTTT; CDR3aa: CARVIGGLNTEAFF
abundance: NA; j_gene: TRBJ2-1; d_gene: NA; v_gene: TRBV12-3/TRBV12-4; CDR3nt: TGTGCCAGCAGCCCAAGCGGGTATGATGAGCAGTTCTTC; CDR3aa: CASSPSGYDEQFF
abundance: NA; j_gene: TRBJ1-2; d_gene: NA; v_gene: TRBV2; CDR3nt: TGTGCCAGCACCGACGAGGGATATGGCTACACCTTC; CDR3aa: CASTDEGYGYTF
abundance: NA; j_gene: TRBJ1-1; d_gene: NA; v_gene: TRBV6-6; CDR3nt: TGTGCCAGCATCCTCTTACAGGCCTACACTGAAGCTTTCTTT; CDR3aa: CASILLQAYTEAFF
abundance: NA; j_gene: TRBJ1-1; d_gene: NA; v_gene: TRBV27; CDR3nt: TGTGCCAGCAGTTTGGGTCAGGGGATTGAAGCTTTCTTT; CDR3aa: CASSLGQGIEAFF
abundance: few; j_gene: TRBJ1-1; d_gene: TRBD1; v_gene: TRBV7-9; CDR3nt: TGTGCCAGCAGCCCGAGGACAGGGGGCGCGAACACTGAAGCTTTCTTT; CDR3aa: CASSPRTGGANTEAFF
abundance: NA; j_gene: TRBJ2-3; d_gene: NA; v_gene: TRBV5-4; CDR3nt: TGTGCCAGCAGCTTGCAGGGCCCGCCAGATACGCAGTATTTT; CDR3aa: CASSLQGPPDTQYF
abundance: NA; j_gene: TRBJ1-1; d_gene: NA; v_gene: TRBV24-1; CDR3nt: TGTGCCACCTCTATACCGACAGGCGAGGGCCCACAGAACACTGAAGCTTTCTTT; CDR3aa: CATSIPTGEGPQNTEAFF
abundance: NA; j_gene: TRBJ1-5; d_gene: TRBD1; v_gene: TRBV5-1; CDR3nt: TGCGCCAGCAGCTTGGCCCCGCAGGGGGAAAGCAATCAGCCCCAGCATTTT; CDR3aa: CASSLAPQGESNQPQHF
abundance: NA; j_gene: TRBJ1-1; d_gene: NA; v_gene: TRBV18; CDR3nt: TGTGCCAGCTCACCATCGCAGGGGTGGAACACTGAAGCTTTCTTT; CDR3aa: CASSPSQGWNTEAFF
abundance: NA; j_gene: TRBJ2-1; d_gene: NA; v_gene: TRBV2; CDR3nt: TGTGCCAGCAAAGCGGGACAGATCTACAATGAGCAGTTCTTC; CDR3aa: CASKAGQIYNEQFF
abundance: NA; j_gene: TRBJ1-3; d_gene: NA; v_gene: TRBV7-9; CDR3nt: TGTGCCAGCAGCTTATCGCTGGGAAACACCATATATTTT; CDR3aa: CASSLSLGNTIYF
abundance: NA; j_gene: TRBJ1-1; d_gene: NA; v_gene: TRBV29-1; CDR3nt: TGCAGCGTTGAAGATCTCGGAACAAGGATAGCTTTCTTT; CDR3aa: CSVEDLGTRIAFF
abundance: NA; j_gene: TRBJ1-4; d_gene: TRBD1; v_gene: TRBV7-2; CDR3nt: TGTGCCAGCAGCTTGGGACAGGCGGTTGTAAAACTGTTTTTT; CDR3aa: CASSLGQAVVKLFF
abundance: many; j_gene: TRBJ2-7; d_gene: TRBD1; v_gene: TRBV2; CDR3nt: TGTGCCAGCCGTGCAGAGGGGCGGACAGGGGCCTTGGAGCAGTACTTC; CDR3aa: CASRAEGRTGALEQYF
abundance: NA; j_gene: TRBJ1-4; d_gene: NA; v_gene: TRBV23-1; CDR3nt: TGCGCCAGCAGTCAATTTGAAAAACTGTTTTTT; CDR3aa: CASSQFEKLFF
abundance: once; j_gene: TRBJ2-1; d_gene: NA; v_gene: TRBV5-6; CDR3nt: TGTGCCAGCAGCTTGGCGCCCGAGGGCAATGAGCAGTTCTTC; CDR3aa: CASSLAPEGNEQFF
abundance: NA; j_gene: TRBJ1-1; d_gene: NA; v_gene: TRBV18; CDR3nt: TGTGCCAGCTCACCAGGGTACAGGAGGAACACTGAAGCTTTCTTT; CDR3aa: CASSPGYRRNTEAFF
abundance: NA; j_gene: TRBJ1-1; d_gene: TRBD1; v_gene: TRBV4-1; CDR3nt: TGCGCCAGCAGCCAAGATCGGGACAGGGGGTCTCACACTGAAGCTTTCTTT; CDR3aa: CASSQDRDRGSHTEAFF
abundance: once; j_gene: TRBJ2-5; d_gene: NA; v_gene: TRBV7-2; CDR3nt: TGTGCCAGCAGCTTTATTTCCCGAGGACAGCCACAAGAGACCCAGTACTTC; CDR3aa: CASSFISRGQPQETQYF
abundance: NA; j_gene: TRBJ2-7; d_gene: TRBD2; v_gene: TRBV7-8; CDR3nt: TGTGCCAGCAGCTTAGTGGCGGGGGGGCCGGGTGAGCAGTACTTC; CDR3aa: CASSLVAGGPGEQYF
abundance: NA; j_gene: TRBJ2-7; d_gene: NA; v_gene: TRBV19; CDR3nt: TGTGCCAGTAGTATCGGGCTATTAGGGTACGAGCAGTACTTC; CDR3aa: CASSIGLLGYEQYF
abundance: NA; j_gene: TRBJ2-7; d_gene: TRBD1; v_gene: TRBV10-2; CDR3nt: TGCGCCAGCAGGGTAGACAGGGGTCAAACCTACGAGCAGTACTTC; CDR3aa: CASRVDRGQTYEQYF
abundance: NA; j_gene: TRBJ1-2; d_gene: NA; v_gene: TRBV11-2; CDR3nt: TGTGCCAGCAGCTACGGACAGCGGAAGTATGGCTACACCTTC; CDR3aa: CASSYGQRKYGYTF
abundance: NA; j_gene: TRBJ2-7; d_gene: NA; v_gene: TRBV21-1; CDR3nt: TGTGCCAGCAGCAAAGCTATTGGGGGAACCGCAGGGTACGAGCAGTACTTC; CDR3aa: CASSKAIGGTAGYEQYF
abundance: once; j_gene: TRBJ2-2; d_gene: NA; v_gene: TRBV28; CDR3nt: TGTGCCAGCAGTTACCCCGGTACCGGGGAGCTGTTTTTT; CDR3aa: CASSYPGTGELFF
abundance: once; j_gene: TRBJ1-1; d_gene: TRBD1; v_gene: TRBV7-3; CDR3nt: TGTGCCAGCAGATACAGGGGGCACACTGAAGCTTTCTTT; CDR3aa: CASRYRGHTEAFF
abundance: NA; j_gene: TRBJ1-6; d_gene: NA; v_gene: TRBV19; CDR3nt: TGTGCCAGTAGTGCGACAGGCATCAGCTCCTATAATTCACCCCTCCACTTT; CDR3aa: CASSATGISSYNSPLHF
abundance: NA; j_gene: TRBJ2-7; d_gene: NA; v_gene: TRBV4-2; CDR3nt: TGTGCCAGCAGCCAAGAAAACGGCGGCCGCTACGAGCAGTACTTC; CDR3aa: CASSQENGGRYEQYF